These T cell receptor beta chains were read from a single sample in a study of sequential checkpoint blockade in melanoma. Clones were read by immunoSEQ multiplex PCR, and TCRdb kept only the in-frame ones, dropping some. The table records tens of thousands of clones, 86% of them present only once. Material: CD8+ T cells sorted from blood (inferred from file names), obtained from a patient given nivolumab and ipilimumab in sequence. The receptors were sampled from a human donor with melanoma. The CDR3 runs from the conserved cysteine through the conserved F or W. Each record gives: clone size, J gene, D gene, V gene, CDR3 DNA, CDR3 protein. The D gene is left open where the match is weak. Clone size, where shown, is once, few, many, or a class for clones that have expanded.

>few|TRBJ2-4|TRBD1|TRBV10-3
TGTGCCATATCTACAGGGGACATTCAGTACTTC
CAISTGDIQYF
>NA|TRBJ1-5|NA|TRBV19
TGTGCCAGTAGTATATGGGGCAGGGTGAGCAATCAGCCCCAGCATTTT
CASSIWGRVSNQPQHF
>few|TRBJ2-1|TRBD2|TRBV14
TGTGCCAGCAGCCATCCTAGCGGGAGATCCTACAATGAGCAGTTCTTC
CASSHPSGRSYNEQFF
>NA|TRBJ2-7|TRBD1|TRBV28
TGTGCCAGCAGTCCTGGACAGGGGGCGGCCTACGAGCAGTACTTC
CASSPGQGAAYEQYF
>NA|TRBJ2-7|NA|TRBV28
TGTGCCAGCAGACCCGACAGGCAGGGGGAGCAGTACTTC
CASRPDRQGEQYF
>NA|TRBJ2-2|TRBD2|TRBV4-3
TGCGCCAGCAGCCAAGATAGACTAGCGCGACGTGGCGGGGAGCTGTTTTTT
CASSQDRLARRGGELFF
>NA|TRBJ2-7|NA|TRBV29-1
TGCAGCGCGGGGGGCGGGGAGAGCTCCTACGAGCAGTACTTC
CSAGGGESSYEQYF
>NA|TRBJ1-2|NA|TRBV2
TGTGCCAGCCTTGGGGGGGGCCGGCCCAACTATGGCTACACCTTC
CASLGGGRPNYGYTF
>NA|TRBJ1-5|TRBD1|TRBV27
TGTGCCAGCAGCGGTGGAACACAGGGGTTACGACAGCCCCAGCATTTT
CASSGGTQGLRQPQHF
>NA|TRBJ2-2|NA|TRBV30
TGTGCCTGGAGTTCCTCCGGGACAGGTTTGACTAGCAGGAACACCGGGGAGCTGTTTTTT
CAWSSSGTGLTSRNTGELFF
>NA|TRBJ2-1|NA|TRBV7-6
TGTGCCAGCAGCTTAATAGGCAGGGGTACCTACAATGAGCAGTTCTTC
CASSLIGRGTYNEQFF